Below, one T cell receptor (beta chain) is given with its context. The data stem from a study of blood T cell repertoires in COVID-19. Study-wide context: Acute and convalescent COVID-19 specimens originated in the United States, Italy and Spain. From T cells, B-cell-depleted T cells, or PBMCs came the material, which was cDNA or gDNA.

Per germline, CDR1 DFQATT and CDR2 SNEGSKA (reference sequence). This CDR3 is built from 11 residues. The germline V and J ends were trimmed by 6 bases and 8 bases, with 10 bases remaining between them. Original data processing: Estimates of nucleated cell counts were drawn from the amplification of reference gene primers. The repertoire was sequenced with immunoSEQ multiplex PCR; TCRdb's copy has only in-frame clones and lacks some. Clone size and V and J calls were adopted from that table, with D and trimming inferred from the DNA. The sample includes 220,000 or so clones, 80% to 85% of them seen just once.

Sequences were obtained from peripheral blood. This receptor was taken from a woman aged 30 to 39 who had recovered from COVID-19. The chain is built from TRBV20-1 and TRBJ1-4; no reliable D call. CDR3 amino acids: CSARVMEKLFF. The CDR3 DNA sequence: TGCAGTGCGAGGGTCATGGAAAAACTGTTTTTT.